Presented here are 10 T cell receptor beta chains from one specimen sequenced in a study of post-analysis software for immune sequencing data. Prepared libraries of TCR beta cDNA carried unique molecular identifiers. In TCRdb, the PCR reads were re-called with MiXCR into one record per CDR3 protein. The table includes fewer than 850,000 distinct CDR3 sequences, roughly 29% detected once. Their recognized antigens are unknown. Study-wide results and caveats: TRBV5-6, TRBV5-1 and TRBV20-1 belonged to a set of five TRBV segments that were more frequent in patients than controls.

The sample consisted of blood. The origin of the receptors is a girl aged 10-17 years with multiple sclerosis.

This clonotype has more than one count but fewer than ten. This sequence joins TRBV11-2 and TRBJ2-1; no firm D call. Near its end, the DNA agrees better with TRBJ2-7, so the J call may be wrong. The CDR3 runs 16 residues. Germline V gene sequence: CDR1 SGHAT, CDR2 FQNNGV. This CDR3 reads CASSLGGVFSYNEQYF. Written as DNA, the CDR3 is TGTGCCAGCAGCTTAGGTGGGGTTTTCTCCTACAATGAGCAGTACTTC.

The genes are TRBV12-5 and TRBJ2-7; D possibly matches TRBD1 or TRBD2 (6 bases each). The V gene lost 7 bases and the J gene lost 4 bases, with 20 bases spanning the gap. This CDR3 spans 15 amino acids. Germline loops: CDR1 LGHNT, CDR2 FRNRAP. CDR3 region: CASAPGAGRGYEQYF. DNA of the CDR3: TGTGCTAGTGCCCCGGGGGCAGGAAGGGGTTACGAGCAGTACTTC.

This clonotype was seen at least ten times. This chain connects TRBV7-9 to TRBJ2-1; D not certain. This CDR3 is 14 amino acids long. CDR1 is SEHNR, CDR2 FQNEAQ, per germline (reference sequence). V lost 1 base to trimming and J lost 10 bases, with 14 bases between them. The CDR3 bases are TGTGCCAGCAGCTTAGGTGGTCCCCCTGCAGAGCAGTTCTTC. This gives the protein CASSLGGPPAEQFF.

There are a few counts of this clonotype. J is TRBJ2-5 and V is TRBV10-3; TRBD2 aligns across 8 bases. CDR3 length: 15 residues. Germline CDR1 ENHRY, CDR2 SYGVKD. V was pared by 3 bases and J by 2 bases, with 5 bases of the junction left unmatched. CDR3 sequence: CAISERGGLQETQYF. The CDR3 DNA sequence: TGTGCCATCAGTGAACGGGGGGGACTTCAAGAGACCCAGTACTTC.

J is TRBJ2-2 and V is TRBV18; no firm D call. The CDR3 length is 19 residues. Germline loops: CDR1 KGHSH, CDR2 LQKENI. V lost 1 base and J lost 6, with 24 bases in between. For the CDR3, the DNA is TGTGCCAGCTCACCACTCTCCATATTTGGACGAGGAATACCCGGGGAGCTGTTTTTT. This gives the protein CASSPLSIFGRGIPGELFF. Supplemented by reference TRBV18 and TRBJ2-2, the full variable domain reads NAGVMQNPRHLVRRRGQEARLRCSPMKGHSHVYWYRQLPEEGLKFMVYLQKENIIDESGMPKERFSAEFPKEGPSILRIQQVVRGDSAAYFCASSPLSIFGRGIPGELFFGEGSRLTVL.

This clonotype has a handful of counts. The chain links TRBV7-9 to TRBJ2-1, with TRBD2 identical over 7 bases. Germline V gene lookup returns CDR1 SEHNR and CDR2 FQNEAQ (reference sequence). The J segment lost 1 base and the V segment lost 3 bases, leaving 15 bases of the junction unmatched. There are 19 residues in the CDR3. The CDR3 loop reads CASSFPTVTAGDSYNEQFF. CDR3 DNA: TGTGCCAGCAGCTTTCCAACGGTTACTGCGGGGGATTCCTACAATGAGCAGTTCTTC.

In regard to this clonotype: The junction differs from germline at one of its ends, possibly a read error. J is TRBJ2-3 and V is TRBV6-1, with 12 bases matching TRBD2. In germline, CDR1 is MNHNS, CDR2 SASEGT. CDR3 length: 18 amino acids. The CDR3 loop reads CASSHNTRLAGATDTRYF. In nucleotides, the CDR3 is TGTGCCAGCAGCCACAATACCCGACTAGCGGGGGCCACAGATACGCGGTATTTT.

This clonotype was picked up many times. The genes are TRBV27 and TRBJ2-1, with D unresolved. Trimming took off 5 bases at V and 0 bases at J, with 2 bases between the two ends. There are 12 residues in the CDR3. Germline V gene sequence: CDR1 MNHEY, CDR2 SMNVEV (reference sequence). The CDR3 region is CASSTSYNEQFF. The CDR3 DNA is TGTGCCAGCAGTACCTCCTACAATGAGCAGTTCTTC.

The gene calls are TRBV10-2 and TRBJ1-4, with a weak D call TRBD1 (5 bases). Germline CDR1 reads WSHSY; CDR2 reads SAAADI. V was shortened by 0 bases and J by 2 bases, with 7 bases between the two germline ends. The CDR3 runs 15 residues. The CDR3 sequence is CASSESAGTNEKLFF. The CDR3 DNA reads TGCGCCAGCAGTGAGTCGGCAGGGACTAATGAAAAACTGTTTTTT.

CDR3 DNA: TGCGCCAGCAGCCAATTAGCGGGGGGATCGGCCGAGACCCAGTACTTC. Protein product: CASSQLAGGSAETQYF. V usage is TRBV4-1 and J usage is TRBJ2-5, with 10 bases that match TRBD2. This CDR3 is 16 amino acids long. Germline-derived CDR1 and CDR2 are MGHRA and YSYEKL. With V trimmed by 2 bases and J by 5 bases, 8 bases remained unmatched.